The entry that follows covers one TCR beta chain sequence. Germline loops: CDR1 ENHRY, CDR2 SYGVKD. CDR3 size: 13 residues. Deletions cut 3 bases from V and 4 bases from J, with 8 bases between. These data originate in a study of cytomegalovirus exposure and HLA in healthy donors. The PCR used 60 Vbeta and 13 Jbeta primers. Clones were read by immunoSEQ multiplex PCR, and TCRdb kept only the in-frame ones, dropping some. Among approximately 100,000 clones listed, around 59% were seen once. The sample taken for sequencing was PBMCs. The clonotype comes from a human donor in good health. J is TRBJ2-3 and V is TRBV10-3, with a tentative D call TRBD1 (6 bases). Here the CDR3 DNA reads TGTGCCATCAGTGACCCAGGGGCAGATACGCAGTATTTT. This translates into CAISDPGADTQYF.